This T cell receptor beta chain is drawn from a study of T cell repertoires in cytomegalovirus infection. J gave up 1 base and V 5 bases, and 2 bases lay outside the gene matches. The CDR3 has 14 residues. The germline V gene encodes CDR1 LNHNV and CDR2 YYDKDF (reference sequence). Comment on this clonotype: Its specificity is not known.

TCRdb reanalysed the reads using MiXCR and keeps one entry per CDR3 protein. The sample shows some 800,000 distinct CDR3 sequences, about 29% of them seen only once. Sequencing used cultured CD8+ T cells from PBMCs, obtained from culture after CMV antigen stimulation. The source of this sequence is a human donor in good health (CMV status not recorded). Some clones in this sample may be carry-over from other donors' samples. The chain employs TRBV15 and TRBJ2-5, with TRBD1 matching 9 bases. The CDR3 protein is CATSGTGFQETQYF. In DNA form, the CDR3 reads TGTGCCACCAGCGGGACAGGGTTCCAAGAGACCCAGTACTTC.